This T cell receptor beta chain was identified in a study of shared clonotypes between healthy human individuals. Study-wide results and limits: Naive subsets generally exceeded memory subsets in estimated richness. Clonotypes that were shared across a handful of donors made up about 5.1% of naive CD4 clonotypes.

The data were produced by immunoSEQ multiplex PCR, yet TCRdb's version contains in-frame clones alone and is incomplete. The sample lists approximately 980,000 clones, 70% to 85% seen once, with approximately 1.5% in the top ten. Concerning this clone: Its antigen is undetermined.

V gave up 1 base and J gave up 7 bases, with 17 bases separating them. CDR3 length: 15 residues. Germline-derived CDR1 and CDR2 are SGHDT and YYEEEE. The specimen sequenced was memory CD4+ T cells sorted from blood. This sample's subset: CD45RA-negative fraction. This TCR was recovered from a man aged 18 to 29 in good health. The chain is built from TRBV5-6 and TRBJ1-2; D is possibly TRBD1 (5 bases). CDR3 in amino acids: CASSLSGPRAVGYTF. The DNA for the CDR3 is TGTGCCAGCAGCTTGTCAGGGCCCCGTGCGGTTGGCTACACCTTC. The variable domain in full, completed from reference TRBV5-6 and TRBJ1-2, reads DAGVTQSPTHLIKTRGQQVTLRCSPKSGHDTVSWYQQALGQGPQFIFQYYEEEERQRGNFPDRFSGHQFPNYSSELNVNALLLGDSALYLCASSLSGPRAVGYTFGSGTRLTVV.